Detailed here is one T cell receptor (beta chain). Profiling relied on immunoSEQ multiplex PCR, and the TCRdb table lists in-frame clones only, not all of them. The sample consists of about 310,000 clones, roughly nine tenths of them appearing once. The sample comes from a study of blood T cell repertoires in COVID-19. Overall study: COVID-19 samples from acute and convalescent phases originated in the United States, Italy and Spain.

V lost 2 bases and J 2 bases, leaving 7 bases between the germline ends. CDR3 length equals 13 residues. Germline lookup yields CDR1 SGHRS and CDR2 YFSETQ. The TCR comes from a man aged 60 to 69 who had recovered from COVID-19. The source material was PBMCs or T cells enriched from blood (not recorded which). The rearrangement uses TRBV5-1 and TRBJ1-2; D not resolved. In DNA, the CDR3 is TGCGCCAGCAGCTTTACAGAGAACTATGGCTACACCTTC. Translation gives CASSFTENYGYTF.